This T cell receptor (beta chain) was sequenced during a study of T cell clones after liver transplantation. Study-level points and caveats: These preliminary findings come from unstandardized post-transplant sampling times. A larger donor-reactive than third-party decline suggested partial antigen-specific deletion.

The CDR3 is 16 residues long. CDR1 and CDR2 (germline): MGHRA, YSYEKL. Trimming pared 4 bases from V and 2 bases from J, leaving 14 bases between. Points on this clone: Its matching antigen is unknown.

The method was immunoSEQ multiplex PCR; TCRdb's version includes in-frame clones alone and lacks a portion of them. The sample contains around 71,000 clones, over 70% of which appear only once. This TCR derives from a human patient who received a liver transplant. T cells may partly derive from the graft donor. The chain combines TRBV4-1 with TRBJ1-4; D is undetermined. Sequences were derived from CD4+ T cells from blood, sampled 12 months after liver transplant. The CDR3 DNA reads as TGCGCCAGCAGCCTATTGCAGTTTATGACTAATGAAAAACTGTTTTTT. Its translation is CASSLLQFMTNEKLFF.